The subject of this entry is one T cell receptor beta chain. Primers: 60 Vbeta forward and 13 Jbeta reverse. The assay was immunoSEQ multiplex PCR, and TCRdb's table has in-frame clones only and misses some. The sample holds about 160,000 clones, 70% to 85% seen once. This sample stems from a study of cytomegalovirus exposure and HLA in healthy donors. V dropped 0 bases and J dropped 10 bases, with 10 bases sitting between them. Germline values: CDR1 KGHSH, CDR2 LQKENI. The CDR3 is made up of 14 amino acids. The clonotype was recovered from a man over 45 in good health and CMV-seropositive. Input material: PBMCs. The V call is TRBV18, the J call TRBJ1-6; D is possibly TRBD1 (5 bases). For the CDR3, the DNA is TGTGCCAGCTCACCACCGGGGAGGGACTCACCCCTCCACTTT. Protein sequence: CASSPPGRDSPLHF.